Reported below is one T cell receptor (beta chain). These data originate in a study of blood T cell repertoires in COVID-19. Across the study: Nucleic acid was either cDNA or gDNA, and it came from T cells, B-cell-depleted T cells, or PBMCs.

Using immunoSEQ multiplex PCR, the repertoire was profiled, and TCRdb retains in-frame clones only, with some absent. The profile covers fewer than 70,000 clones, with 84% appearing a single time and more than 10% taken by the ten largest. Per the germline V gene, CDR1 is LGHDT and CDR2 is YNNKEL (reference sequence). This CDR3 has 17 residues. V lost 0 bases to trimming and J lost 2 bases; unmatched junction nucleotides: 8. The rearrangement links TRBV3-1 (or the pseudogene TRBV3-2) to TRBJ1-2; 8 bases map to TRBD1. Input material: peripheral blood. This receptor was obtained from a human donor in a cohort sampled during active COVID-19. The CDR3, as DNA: TGTGCCAGCAGCCAAGAAGGTTGGGACAGGAGAAACTATGGCTACACCTTC. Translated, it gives CASSQEGWDRRNYGYTF.